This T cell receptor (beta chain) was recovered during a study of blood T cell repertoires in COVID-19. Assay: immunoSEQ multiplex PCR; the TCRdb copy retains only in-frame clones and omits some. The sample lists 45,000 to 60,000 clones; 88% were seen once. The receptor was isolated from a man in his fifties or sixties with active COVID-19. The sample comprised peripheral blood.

CDR3 DNA sequence: TGTGCCAGTAGTTTTTTGGACTTTCCCTACAATGAGCAGTTCTTC. This gives the protein CASSFLDFPYNEQFF. The rearrangement joins TRBV19 to TRBJ2-1, with D maybe TRBD2 (5 bases). Trimming took 5 bases from V and 2 from J, leaving 13 bases between them. Germline V lookup: CDR1 LNHDA, CDR2 SQIVND (reference sequence). The CDR3 consists of 15 residues.